These T cell receptor beta chains were read from a single sample in a study of CD8 T cells in Susac syndrome. TCRdb processed the immunoSEQ multiplex PCR reads anew with MiXCR; each CDR3 protein has one entry. The table lists fewer than 200,000 distinct CDR3 sequences, roughly nine tenths of them singletons. Material for sequencing was CD4+ T cells from PBMCs. Source of these receptors: a human donor with Susac syndrome. CDR3s include the opening cysteine and the closing phenylalanine or tryptophan. D genes are given only for firm matches. Not every row has a clone size; where given, it reads once, few, many or a size class.

J gene | D gene | V gene | clone size | CDR3 length | CDR3 protein | CDR3 DNA
TRBJ2-5 | . | TRBV12-3/TRBV12-4 | . | 14 | CASSLGFPQETQYF | TGTGCCAGCAGTTTAGGGTTTCCACAAGAGACCCAGTACTTC
TRBJ1-2 | TRBD1 | TRBV28 | . | 14 | CASSLLGQIYGYTF | TGTGCCAGCAGTTTGCTGGGACAGATATATGGCTACACCTTC
TRBJ2-6 | . | TRBV20-1 | . | 14 | CSATKSSGANVLTF | TGCAGTGCTACCAAGAGCTCTGGGGCCAACGTCCTGACTTTC
TRBJ1-1 | . | TRBV12-3/TRBV12-4 | . | 12 | CASSYGDTEAFF | TGTGCCAGCAGTTATGGGGACACTGAAGCTTTCTTT
TRBJ2-1 | TRBD2 | TRBV20-1 | . | 13 | CSANGRLYNEQFF | TGCAGTGCTAACGGGAGGCTCTACAATGAGCAGTTCTTC
TRBJ2-7 | TRBD2 | TRBV9 | . | 15 | CASSGGLAGDHEQYF | TGTGCCAGCAGCGGGGGACTAGCGGGGGACCACGAGCAGTACTTC
TRBJ1-1 | . | TRBV28 | few | 11 | CASEGNTEAFF | TGTGCCAGCGAAGGGAACACTGAAGCTTTCTTT
TRBJ2-6 | . | TRBV18 | . | 15 | CASSPEPSGANVLTF | TGTGCCAGCTCACCAGAGCCTTCTGGGGCCAACGTCCTGACTTTC
TRBJ1-4 | TRBD1 | TRBV20-1 | once | 14 | CSARLTGAGEKLFF | TGCAGTGCTAGGCTGACAGGGGCGGGTGAAAAACTGTTTTTT
TRBJ2-1 | . | TRBV29-1 | . | 14 | CSVDSGPIYNEQFF | TGCAGCGTTGACTCTGGCCCTATTTATAATGAGCAGTTCTTC